Below, 27 T cell receptor beta chains from the same sample are listed, as sequenced in a study of OX40 agonist ivuxolimab in advanced cancers. Profiling relied on immunoSEQ multiplex PCR, and the TCRdb table lists in-frame clones only, not all of them. Altogether fewer than 25,000 clones are present, 85% being singletons, with the ten largest covering 16%. Source: CD4+ or CD8+ T cells sorted from blood, taken in a trial of the OX40 agonist ivuxolimab. All receptors come from an adult with an advanced solid tumor such as melanoma, head and neck, liver or kidney cancer.

This clone was observed a few times. CDR3 nucleotide sequence: TGCAGCGTTGAGTGGGGGGGGACCCAGTACTTC. This encodes CSVEWGGTQYF. The gene calls are TRBV29-1 and TRBJ2-5, with 7 bases fitting TRBD2. The CDR3 consists of 11 residues. The germline V gene encodes CDR1 SQVTM and CDR2 ANQGSEA. Trimming took 3 bases from V and 7 from J; bases not matched to a gene: 2.

The chain carries TRBV23-1 and TRBJ1-5; the D gene is possibly TRBD1 (5 bases). TRBV23-1 is treated as an ORF (open reading frame) with a function not yet certain. This CDR3 has 16 residues. Deletions cut 4 bases from V and 5 bases from J, with 18 bases between. CDR3 in DNA: TGCGCCAGCAGTCCAAGAACGTGGCAGGGCCATCAGCCCCAGCATTTT. Translation gives CASSPRTWQGHQPQHF.

The V and J genes are TRBV5-1 and TRBJ1-1, with 10 bases matching TRBD1. Trimming at V came to 4 bases and at J to 3 bases, leaving 6 bases not matched to a gene. CDR1 SGHRS and CDR2 YFSETQ come from the germline V gene. The CDR3 runs 15 residues. The CDR3 here is CASSETGTGDTEAFF. The DNA of the CDR3 is TGCGCCAGCAGCGAGACCGGGACAGGGGACACTGAAGCTTTCTTT.

This rearrangement joins TRBV5-6 to TRBJ1-4; 7 nucleotides align to TRBD1. Germline V gene data show CDR1 as SGHDT and CDR2 as YYEEEE. The CDR3 extends over 14 amino acids. J gave up 8 bases and V 4 bases, and 8 bases lay outside the gene matches. CDR3 nucleotides: TGTGCCAGCAGCCGGGACAGAGGTAACGAAAAACTGTTTTTT. It codes for CASSRDRGNEKLFF.

The chain joins TRBV4-1 to TRBJ1-1; 8 bases are shared with TRBD1. The length of the CDR3 is 14 residues. V was clipped by 4 bases and J by 1 base; unmatched bases: 2. Per germline, CDR1 MGHRA and CDR2 YSYEKL. The CDR3 loop is CASSPGQANTEAFF. As DNA, the CDR3 is TGCGCCAGCAGCCCGGGACAGGCGAACACTGAAGCTTTCTTT.

This chain uses TRBV7-2 with TRBJ2-7; 7 bases are shared with TRBD2. In germline, CDR1 is SGHTA, CDR2 FQGNSA. This CDR3 is 19 amino acids long. V was pared by 5 bases and J by 2 bases, with 21 bases of the junction left unmatched. For the CDR3, the DNA is TGTGCCAGCAGCCAATCCCCGCCGAGACTAGCTTTTCTGGCCTACGAGCAGTACTTC. Translated: CASSQSPPRLAFLAYEQYF.

As concerns this clone: The same CDR3 also results from other DNA sequences found in this sample. This chain links TRBV20-1 with TRBJ2-3; unclear D gene. In germline, CDR1 is DFQATT, CDR2 SNEGSKA (reference sequence). The CDR3 consists of 11 residues. The V and J ends lost 3 bases and 6 bases respectively, with 7 bases between them. The CDR3 protein is CSARAGDTQYF. The CDR3 DNA sequence: TGCAGTGCTAGGGCTGGGGATACGCAGTATTTT.

This clone was recorded once. The chain has TRBV4-3 and TRBJ2-1; TRBD2 agrees at 8 bases. Germline trimming cut 0 bases from V and 7 bases from J; bases unmatched to any gene: 8. CDR1 and CDR2 from the germline V gene are LGHNA and YSLEER. The CDR3 is made up of 16 amino acids. The CDR3 coding sequence is TGCGCCAGCAGCCAAGATCAGCGGCTAGCGGGTAATGAGCAGTTCTTC. Translating gives CASSQDQRLAGNEQFF.

V and J are TRBV2 and TRBJ2-5; D ambiguous. V lost 6 bases, J lost 4 bases, and 6 bases lay in between. The CDR3 runs 11 residues. Germline V gene lookup returns CDR1 SNHLY and CDR2 FYNNEI. CDR3 region: CASRALETQYF. CDR3 DNA: TGTGCCAGCAGGGCATTAGAGACCCAGTACTTC.

This chain connects TRBV5-4 to TRBJ1-5; D might be TRBD1 (6 bases). The V and J ends lost 0 bases and 3 bases respectively, with 13 bases between them. The CDR3 is 16 amino acids. The germline V gene has CDR1 SGHNT and CDR2 YYREEE (reference sequence). The CDR3 sequence: CASSLGGGQVNQPQHF. The DNA for the CDR3 is TGTGCCAGCAGCTTGGGAGGGGGTCAGGTCAATCAGCCCCAGCATTTT.

The chain employs TRBV4-2 and TRBJ1-2, with D possibly being TRBD1 (6 bases). The CDR3 is 15 amino acids. The ends were cut back, 0 bases at V and 4 bases at J, with 12 bases in the middle. Germline CDR1 and CDR2: LGHNA and YNFKEQ. The CDR3 sequence: CASSQDKGGSYGYTF. CDR3 coding DNA: TGTGCCAGCAGCCAAGATAAGGGGGGCAGCTATGGCTACACCTTC.

This chain joins TRBV9 and TRBJ2-2; 9 bases align to TRBD2. Germline values: CDR1 SGDLS, CDR2 YYNGEE. The CDR3 has 18 amino acids. Trimming took 0 bases from V and 7 from J; bases not matched to a gene: 13. Here the CDR3 reads CASSVGPVSGGGIGELFF. CDR3 nucleotides: TGTGCCAGCAGCGTAGGTCCTGTTAGCGGGGGCGGTATCGGGGAGCTGTTTTTT.

The CDR3 sequence is CASSFSAGGPYNEQFF. The CDR3 nucleotides are TGTGCCAGCAGCTTTTCAGCGGGGGGCCCCTACAATGAGCAGTTCTTC. The rearrangement joins TRBV5-4 to TRBJ2-1, with 9 bases identical to TRBD2. The CDR3 consists of 16 residues. With 2 bases clipped from V and 2 bases from J, the junction kept 5 bases outside the gene matches. Germline CDR1 and CDR2: SGHNT and YYREEE (reference sequence). Full variable domain (outside the CDR3, taken from reference TRBV5-4 and TRBJ2-1): ETGVTQSPTHLIKTRGQQVTLRCSSQSGHNTVSWYQQALGQGPQFIFQYYREEENGRGNFPPRFSGLQFPNYSSELNVNALELDDSALYLCASSFSAGGPYNEQFFGPGTRLTVL.

The chain employs TRBV23-1 and TRBJ1-3; 9 positions agree with TRBD1. TRBV23-1 falls under the ORF class, with uncertain function. Trimming at V came to 6 bases and at J to 0 bases, leaving 18 bases not matched to a gene. The CDR3 extends over 20 amino acids. The CDR3 DNA is TGCGCCAGCAGCCTACCTGGGACAGGGTTAATTCCCAACTCTGGAAACACCATATATTTT. Its translation is CASSLPGTGLIPNSGNTIYF.

The chain couples TRBV29-1 to TRBJ2-1; D is unclear. The CDR3 has 12 residues. V was cut by 4 bases and J by 2 bases, with 6 bases left in between. Germline CDR1 and CDR2: SQVTM and ANQGSEA. The CDR3 protein is CSVVQPYNEQFF. The CDR3 nucleotides read TGCAGCGTTGTACAGCCCTACAATGAGCAGTTCTTC.

This chain connects TRBV27 to TRBJ2-5; 8 nucleotides line up with TRBD1. The J call could be wrong; TRBJ2-7 is a better fit for the DNA end. This CDR3 contains 15 residues. Germline CDR1 MNHEY, CDR2 SMNVEV (reference sequence). The CDR3 is CASSLRQGASFEQYF. CDR3 coding DNA: TGTGCCAGCAGTTTAAGGCAGGGGGCGTCTTTCGAGCAGTACTTC.

The chain has TRBV4-2 and TRBJ2-1, with D possibly called TRBD1 or TRBD2 (5 bases each). The V gene's germline CDR1 is LGHNA and CDR2 YNFKEQ. The CDR3 length is 14 residues. V was clipped by 5 bases and J by 5 bases, with 13 bases between them. CDR3 sequence reads: CASSTRGLDNEQFF. CDR3 in DNA: TGTGCCAGCAGCACCCGGGGCCTAGACAATGAGCAGTTCTTC.

The chain combines TRBV6-5 with TRBJ2-7, with D perhaps TRBD1 (5 bases). V lost 5 bases and J lost 4, with 18 bases in between. This CDR3 is built from 15 residues. From germline, CDR1 is MNHEY and CDR2 SVGAGI. In DNA form, the CDR3 reads TGTGCCAGCAGTAAACGGCCGGCAGGGCCTTACGAGCAGTACTTC. It translates to CASSKRPAGPYEQYF.

The rearrangement links TRBV5-1 to TRBJ2-2, with 11 bases lining up with TRBD2. Germline CDR1 SGHRS, CDR2 YFSETQ. The CDR3 has 16 residues. The V and J ends lost 0 bases and 7 bases, in that order; junction bases with no gene match: 5. The CDR3 DNA reads as TGCGCCAGCAGCTTGGGGCTAGCGGGAGGTCACGGGGAGCTGTTTTTT. Its protein is CASSLGLAGGHGELFF.

This clone occurred once. The rearrangement joins TRBV18 to TRBJ2-1; a weak D match, TRBD2 (5 bases). The CDR3 consists of 13 residues. Trimming shortened V by 6 bases and J by 9 bases, and 15 bases separated the two germline ends. Germline V lookup: CDR1 KGHSH, CDR2 LQKENI. As DNA, the CDR3 is TGTGCCAGCTCTCCGAAGGAGGCGGGTGAGCAGTTCTTC. Translation gives CASSPKEAGEQFF.

CDR3 sequence reads: CSVGPRTGTDEQYF. The DNA of the CDR3 is TGCAGCGTGGGCCCTAGGACAGGGACCGACGAGCAGTACTTC. J is TRBJ2-7 and V is TRBV29-1, with 8 bases identical to TRBD1. The CDR3 totals 14 residues. Germline loops: CDR1 SQVTM, CDR2 ANQGSEA. The V and J ends lost 6 bases and 5 bases, in that order; junction bases with no gene match: 12.

Written as DNA, the CDR3 is TGTGCCACCAGCCCTTTAGCGGGAGACTACAATGAGCAGTTCTTC. This sequence encodes CATSPLAGDYNEQFF. This chain connects TRBV15 to TRBJ2-1; TRBD2 matches at 9 bases. Trimming at V came to 5 bases and at J to 3 bases, leaving 5 bases not matched to a gene. The V gene's germline CDR1 is LNHNV and CDR2 YYDKDF (reference sequence). CDR3 length equals 15 residues. The full variable domain, completed using reference TRBV15 and TRBJ2-1, is DAMVIQNPRYQVTQFGKPVTLSCSQTLNHNVMYWYQQKSSQAPKLLFHYYDKDFNNEADTPDNFQSRRPNTSFCFLDIRSPGLGDTAMYLCATSPLAGDYNEQFFGPGTRLTVL.

CDR3 DNA sequence: TGTGCCAGCAGGCCCGGGCCAAGACCTGGCTACACCTTC. It translates to CASRPGPRPGYTF. The V call is TRBV6-6, the J call TRBJ1-2; the D is unclear. The CDR3 runs 13 residues. The V end lost 6 bases, the J end lost 7 bases, and 15 bases lay between the germline ends. Germline loops: CDR1 MNHNY, CDR2 SVGAGI (reference sequence).

The chain uses TRBV10-3 and TRBJ2-1, with D possibly being TRBD2 (6 bases). Germline CDR1 reads ENHRY; CDR2 reads SYGVKD. The length of the CDR3 is 16 residues. With 2 bases removed from V and 0 bases from J, the gap between germline ends came to 11 bases. The CDR3 sequence: CAISEMGGGSYNEQFF. In DNA, the CDR3 is TGTGCCATCAGTGAGATGGGAGGCGGCTCCTACAATGAGCAGTTCTTC.

J is TRBJ1-3 and V is TRBV5-4; D is uncertain. The germline V gene has CDR1 SGHNT and CDR2 YYREEE (reference sequence). V was cut by 2 bases and J by 5 bases, with 8 bases left in between. This CDR3 spans 13 amino acids. The CDR3 loop reads CASSFRERNTIYF. The DNA for the CDR3 is TGTGCCAGCAGCTTCCGGGAGCGAAACACCATATATTTT.

A few counts support this clone. The chain recombines TRBV10-3 with TRBJ2-5, with D unresolved. V was cut by 2 bases and J by 0 bases, with 10 bases left in between. The CDR3 loop spans 15 amino acids. Germline lookup yields CDR1 ENHRY and CDR2 SYGVKD. The CDR3 DNA sequence: TGTGCCATCAGTGAGGACCTCTTGTACCAAGAGACCCAGTACTTC. Translating it yields CAISEDLLYQETQYF.

This clone has more than one count but fewer than ten. The gene calls are TRBV6-5 and TRBJ1-1; D gene ambiguous. The V and J ends lost 0 bases and 6 bases respectively, with 8 bases between them. This CDR3 region has 13 residues. In germline, CDR1 is MNHEY, CDR2 SVGAGI. Here the CDR3 reads CASSYSRDSEAFF. The CDR3 DNA sequence: TGTGCCAGCAGTTACTCGCGGGATTCTGAAGCTTTCTTT.